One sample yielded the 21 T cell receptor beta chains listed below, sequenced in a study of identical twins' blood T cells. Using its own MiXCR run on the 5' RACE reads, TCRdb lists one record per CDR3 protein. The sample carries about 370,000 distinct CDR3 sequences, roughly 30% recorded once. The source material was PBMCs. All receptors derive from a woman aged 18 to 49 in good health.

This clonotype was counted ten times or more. Written as DNA, the CDR3 is TGCGCCAGCAGCTCAAACCAGGGGGCAAATGGCTACACCTTC. This sequence encodes CASSSNQGANGYTF. This chain joins TRBV5-1 and TRBJ1-2; 8 nucleotides agree with TRBD1. The V segment lost 3 bases and the J segment 6 bases; nucleotides outside the gene matches: 7. This CDR3 contains 14 residues. CDR1 is SGHRS, CDR2 YFSETQ, per germline.

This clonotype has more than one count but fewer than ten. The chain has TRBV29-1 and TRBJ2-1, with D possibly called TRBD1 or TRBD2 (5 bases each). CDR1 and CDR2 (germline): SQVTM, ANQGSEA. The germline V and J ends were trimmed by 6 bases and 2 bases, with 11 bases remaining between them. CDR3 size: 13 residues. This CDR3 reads CSVGTVAYNEQFF. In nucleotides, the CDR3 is TGCAGCGTCGGGACGGTGGCCTACAATGAGCAGTTCTTC.

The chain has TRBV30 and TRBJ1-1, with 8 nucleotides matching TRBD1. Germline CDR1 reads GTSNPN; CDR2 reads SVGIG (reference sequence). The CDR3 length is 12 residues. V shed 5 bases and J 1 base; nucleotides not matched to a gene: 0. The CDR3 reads CAWDRGNTEAFF. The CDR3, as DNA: TGTGCCTGGGACAGGGGGAACACTGAAGCTTTCTTT.

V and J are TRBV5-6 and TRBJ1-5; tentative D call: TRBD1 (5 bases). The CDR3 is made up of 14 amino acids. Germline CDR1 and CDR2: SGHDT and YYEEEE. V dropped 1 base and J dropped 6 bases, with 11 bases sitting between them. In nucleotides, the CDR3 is TGTGCCAGCAGCTTGTTTGGGGGAGGTCAGCCCCAGCATTTT. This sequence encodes CASSLFGGGQPQHF.

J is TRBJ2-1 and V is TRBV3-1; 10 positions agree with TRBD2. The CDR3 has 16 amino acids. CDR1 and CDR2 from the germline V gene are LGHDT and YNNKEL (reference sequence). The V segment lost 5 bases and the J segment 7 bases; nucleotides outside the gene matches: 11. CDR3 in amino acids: CASSSQSSGSLNEQFF. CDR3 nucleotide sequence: TGTGCCAGCAGCTCCCAATCTAGCGGGAGTCTGAATGAGCAGTTCTTC.

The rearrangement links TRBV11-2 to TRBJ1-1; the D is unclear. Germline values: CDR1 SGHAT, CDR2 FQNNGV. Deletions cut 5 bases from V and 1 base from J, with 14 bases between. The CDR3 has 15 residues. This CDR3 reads CASSVRLGPNTEAFF. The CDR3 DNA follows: TGTGCCAGCAGCGTGCGTTTGGGTCCGAACACTGAAGCTTTCTTT.

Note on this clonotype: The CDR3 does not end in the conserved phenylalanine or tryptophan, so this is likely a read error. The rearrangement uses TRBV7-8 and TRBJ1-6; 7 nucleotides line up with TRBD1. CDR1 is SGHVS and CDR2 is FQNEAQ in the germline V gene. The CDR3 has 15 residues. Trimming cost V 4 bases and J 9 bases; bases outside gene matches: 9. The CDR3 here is CASSSTGDLSSPLHL. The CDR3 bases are TGTGCCAGCAGCTCCACAGGGGATCTAAGTTCACCCCTCCACCTT.

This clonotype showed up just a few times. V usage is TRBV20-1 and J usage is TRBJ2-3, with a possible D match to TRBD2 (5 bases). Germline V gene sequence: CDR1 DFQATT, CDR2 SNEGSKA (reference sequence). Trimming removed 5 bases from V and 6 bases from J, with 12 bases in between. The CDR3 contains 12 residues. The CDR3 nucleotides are TGCAGTGCTGCGGACTCTTTGGATACGCAGTATTTT. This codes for CSAADSLDTQYF.

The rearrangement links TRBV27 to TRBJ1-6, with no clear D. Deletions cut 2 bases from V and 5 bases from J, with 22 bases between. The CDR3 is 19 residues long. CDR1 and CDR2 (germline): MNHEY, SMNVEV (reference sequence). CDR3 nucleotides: TGTGCCAGCAGTTTAAGCCCTCGAACTCGAGGTCTCCATAATTCACCCCTCCACTTT. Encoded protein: CASSLSPRTRGLHNSPLHF.

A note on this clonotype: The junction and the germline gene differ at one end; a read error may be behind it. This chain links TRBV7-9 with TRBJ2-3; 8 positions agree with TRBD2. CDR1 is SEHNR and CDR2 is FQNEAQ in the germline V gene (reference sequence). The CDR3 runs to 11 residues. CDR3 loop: CASNLAGKEYF. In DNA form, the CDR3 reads TGTGCCAGCAACTTAGCGGGGAAGGAGTATTTT.

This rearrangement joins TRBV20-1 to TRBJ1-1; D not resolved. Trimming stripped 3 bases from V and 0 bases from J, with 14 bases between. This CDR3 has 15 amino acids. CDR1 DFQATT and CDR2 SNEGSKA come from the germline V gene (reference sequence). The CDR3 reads CSASSTSMVNTEAFF. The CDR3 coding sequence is TGCAGTGCTAGCTCTACCAGCATGGTGAACACTGAAGCTTTCTTT.

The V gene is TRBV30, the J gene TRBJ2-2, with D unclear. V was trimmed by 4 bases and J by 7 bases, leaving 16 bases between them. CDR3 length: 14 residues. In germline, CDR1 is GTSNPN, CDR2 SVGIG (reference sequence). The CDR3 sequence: CAWKFGWADGELFF. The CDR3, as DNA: TGTGCCTGGAAATTCGGGTGGGCAGACGGGGAGCTGTTTTTT.

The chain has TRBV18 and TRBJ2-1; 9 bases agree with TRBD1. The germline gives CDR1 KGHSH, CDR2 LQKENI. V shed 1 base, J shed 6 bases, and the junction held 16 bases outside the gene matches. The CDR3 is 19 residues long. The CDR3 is CASSPRDRVYPRVFNEQFF. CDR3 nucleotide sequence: TGTGCCAGCTCACCACGGGACAGGGTTTATCCAAGGGTTTTCAATGAGCAGTTCTTC.

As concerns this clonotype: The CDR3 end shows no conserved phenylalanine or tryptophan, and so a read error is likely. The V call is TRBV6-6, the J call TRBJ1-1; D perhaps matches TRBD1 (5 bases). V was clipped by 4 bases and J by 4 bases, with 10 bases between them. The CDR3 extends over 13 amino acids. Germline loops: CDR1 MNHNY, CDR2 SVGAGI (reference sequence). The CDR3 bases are TGTGCCAGCAGTTTGGGGGGAATCACTGAAGCTTTCCTT. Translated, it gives CASSLGGITEAFL.

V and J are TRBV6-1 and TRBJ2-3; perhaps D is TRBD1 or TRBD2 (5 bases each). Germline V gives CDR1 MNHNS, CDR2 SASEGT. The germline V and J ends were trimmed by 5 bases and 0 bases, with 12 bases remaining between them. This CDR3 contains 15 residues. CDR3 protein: CASSYGGASTDTQYF. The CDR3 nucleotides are TGTGCCAGCAGTTATGGGGGAGCTAGCACAGATACGCAGTATTTT.

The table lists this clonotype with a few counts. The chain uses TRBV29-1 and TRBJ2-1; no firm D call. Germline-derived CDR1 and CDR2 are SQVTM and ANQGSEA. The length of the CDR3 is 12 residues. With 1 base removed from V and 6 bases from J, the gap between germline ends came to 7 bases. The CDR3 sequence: CSVEGFSNEQFF. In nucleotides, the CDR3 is TGCAGCGTTGAAGGGTTTAGCAATGAGCAGTTCTTC.

For the CDR3, the DNA is TGCAGCGTGGGCCCCGACAGGGAAGCTTTCTTT. Protein product: CSVGPDREAFF. This sequence joins TRBV29-1 and TRBJ1-1; a possible D gene is TRBD1 (6 bases). CDR1 is SQVTM, CDR2 ANQGSEA, per germline. This CDR3 is 11 amino acids long. V lost 6 bases and J 8 bases, leaving 13 bases between the germline ends.

DNA of the CDR3: TGTGCCAGCAACCAAGCGGGAGGACCCCAAGAGACCCAGTACTTC. It specifies CASNQAGGPQETQYF. J is TRBJ2-5 and V is TRBV5-4; TRBD2 aligns across 9 bases. V dropped 6 bases and J dropped 1; count of bases not matched to a gene: 7. CDR3 length: 15 residues. Germline V lookup: CDR1 SGHNT, CDR2 YYREEE (reference sequence).

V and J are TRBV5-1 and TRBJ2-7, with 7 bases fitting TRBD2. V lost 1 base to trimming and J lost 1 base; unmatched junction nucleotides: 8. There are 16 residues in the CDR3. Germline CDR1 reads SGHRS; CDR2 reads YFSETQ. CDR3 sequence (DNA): TGCGCCAGCAGCTTGACGAGCGCTAGCGGATCCTACGAGCAGTACTTC. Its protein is CASSLTSASGSYEQYF.

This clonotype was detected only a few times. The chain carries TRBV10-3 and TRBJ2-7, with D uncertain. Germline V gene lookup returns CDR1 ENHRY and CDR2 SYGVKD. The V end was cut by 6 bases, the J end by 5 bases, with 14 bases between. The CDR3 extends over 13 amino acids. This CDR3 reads CAIRTSVSHEQYF. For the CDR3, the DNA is TGTGCCATCAGAACCTCCGTATCCCACGAGCAGTACTTC.

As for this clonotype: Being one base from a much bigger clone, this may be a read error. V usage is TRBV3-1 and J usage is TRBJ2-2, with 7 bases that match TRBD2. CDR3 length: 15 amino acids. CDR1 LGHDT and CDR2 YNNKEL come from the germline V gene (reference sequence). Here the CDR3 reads CASSPHGTNRGEPFF. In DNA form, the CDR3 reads TGTGCCAGCAGCCCACACGGGACGAACCGGGGGGAGCCGTTTTTT.